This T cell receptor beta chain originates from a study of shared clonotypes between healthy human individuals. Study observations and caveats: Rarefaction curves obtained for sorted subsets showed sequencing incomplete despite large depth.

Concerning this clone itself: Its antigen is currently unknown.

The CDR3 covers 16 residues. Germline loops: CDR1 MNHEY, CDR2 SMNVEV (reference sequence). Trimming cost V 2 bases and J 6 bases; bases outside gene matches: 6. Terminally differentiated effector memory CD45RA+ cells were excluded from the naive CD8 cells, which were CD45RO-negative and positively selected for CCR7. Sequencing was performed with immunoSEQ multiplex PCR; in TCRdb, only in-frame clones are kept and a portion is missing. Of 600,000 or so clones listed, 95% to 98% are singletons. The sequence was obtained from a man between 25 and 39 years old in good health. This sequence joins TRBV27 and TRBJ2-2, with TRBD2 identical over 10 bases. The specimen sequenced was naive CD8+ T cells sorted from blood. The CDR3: CASSLRSGRAAGELFF. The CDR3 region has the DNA TGTGCCAGCAGTTTAAGAAGCGGGAGGGCTGCCGGGGAGCTGTTTTTT.